This T cell receptor beta chain is drawn from a study of sequential checkpoint blockade in melanoma. The junction had 6 bases not matched to a gene; V was cut back by 5 bases and J by 6 bases. The CDR3 length is 15 residues. In germline, CDR1 is SEHNR, CDR2 FQNEAQ (reference sequence). Assay used: immunoSEQ multiplex PCR; TCRdb lists only in-frame clones, some missing. The sample yields tens of thousands of clones, approximately 86% seen once. Treatment in this sample: randomized to nivolumab then ipilimumab (arm A) or the reverse (arm B). Live CD3+CD8+ CD19− CD56− cells were sorted from PBMCs. The TCR originated in a human donor with melanoma. The specimen was CD8+ T cells sorted from blood (inferred from file names), collected from a patient given nivolumab and ipilimumab in sequence. The chain recombines TRBV7-9 with TRBJ2-2; 10 bases are a match to TRBD2. This chain's CDR3 is CASSGTGTSAGELFF. Written as DNA, the CDR3 is TGTGCCAGCAGCGGGACCGGGACTAGCGCCGGGGAGCTGTTTTTT.